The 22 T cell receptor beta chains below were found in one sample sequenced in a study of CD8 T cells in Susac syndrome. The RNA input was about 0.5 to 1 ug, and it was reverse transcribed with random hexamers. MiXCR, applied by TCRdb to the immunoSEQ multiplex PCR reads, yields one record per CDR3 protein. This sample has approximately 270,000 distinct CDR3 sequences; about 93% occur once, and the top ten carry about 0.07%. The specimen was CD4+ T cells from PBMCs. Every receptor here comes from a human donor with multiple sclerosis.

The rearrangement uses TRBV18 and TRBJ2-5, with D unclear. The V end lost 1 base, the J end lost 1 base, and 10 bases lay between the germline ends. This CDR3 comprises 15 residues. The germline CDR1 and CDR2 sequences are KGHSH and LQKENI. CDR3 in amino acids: CASSPLSLAQETQYF. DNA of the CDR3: TGTGCCAGCTCACCACTCTCGCTTGCCCAAGAGACCCAGTACTTC.

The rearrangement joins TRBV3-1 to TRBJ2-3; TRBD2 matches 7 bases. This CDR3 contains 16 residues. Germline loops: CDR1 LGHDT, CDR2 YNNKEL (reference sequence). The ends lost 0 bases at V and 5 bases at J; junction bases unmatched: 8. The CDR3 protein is CASSQDLWRELDTQYF. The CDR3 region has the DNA TGTGCCAGCAGCCAAGATTTGTGGCGGGAGTTAGATACGCAGTATTTT.

This CDR3 reads CSAGTGISNQPQHF. In nucleotides, the CDR3 is TGCAGTGCCGGGACAGGGATAAGCAATCAGCCCCAGCATTTT. This chain joins TRBV20-1 and TRBJ1-5, with 9 positions matching TRBD1. J lost 1 base, V lost 6 bases, and 4 bases had no gene match. CDR3 length: 14 amino acids. Per the germline V gene, CDR1 is DFQATT and CDR2 is SNEGSKA (reference sequence).

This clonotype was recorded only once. CDR3 nucleotide sequence: TGTGCCTGGAGTCCCAACCCAGGACAGTATGGCTACACCTTC. Translating gives CAWSPNPGQYGYTF. V is TRBV30 and J is TRBJ1-2, with D possibly being TRBD1 (6 bases). CDR3 length equals 14 residues. Germline V lookup: CDR1 GTSNPN, CDR2 SVGIG (reference sequence). The ends were cut back, 2 bases at V and 5 bases at J, with 15 bases in the middle.

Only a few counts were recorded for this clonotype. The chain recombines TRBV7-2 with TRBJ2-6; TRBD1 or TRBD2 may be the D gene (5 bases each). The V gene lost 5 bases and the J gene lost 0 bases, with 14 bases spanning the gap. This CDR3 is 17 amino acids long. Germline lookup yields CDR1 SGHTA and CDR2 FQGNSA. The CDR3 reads CASSNRGLHSGANVLTF. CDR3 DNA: TGTGCCAGCAGCAACCGGGGCCTACACTCTGGGGCCAACGTCCTGACTTTC.

CDR3 DNA: TGTGCCTGGAGTCCCAGGAGGGCCGGGGTGGAGACCCAGTACTTC. Its translation: CAWSPRRAGVETQYF. The V call is TRBV30, the J call TRBJ2-5; D is perhaps TRBD2 (6 bases). Germline V lookup: CDR1 GTSNPN, CDR2 SVGIG (reference sequence). This CDR3 is 15 amino acids long. Trimming took off 2 bases at V and 5 bases at J, with 18 bases between the two ends.

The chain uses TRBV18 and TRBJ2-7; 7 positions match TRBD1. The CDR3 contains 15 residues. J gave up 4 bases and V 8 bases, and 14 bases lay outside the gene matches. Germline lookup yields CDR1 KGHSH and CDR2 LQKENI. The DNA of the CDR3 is TGTGCCAGCCCAAGGAAGACAGGGATACAATACGAGCAGTACGTC. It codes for CASPRKTGIQYEQYV.

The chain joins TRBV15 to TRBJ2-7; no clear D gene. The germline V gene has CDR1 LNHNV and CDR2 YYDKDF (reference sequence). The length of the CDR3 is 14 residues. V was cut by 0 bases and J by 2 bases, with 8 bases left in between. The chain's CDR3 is CATSRDRFTYEQYF. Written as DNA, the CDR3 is TGTGCCACCAGCAGAGACAGGTTCACCTACGAGCAGTACTTC.

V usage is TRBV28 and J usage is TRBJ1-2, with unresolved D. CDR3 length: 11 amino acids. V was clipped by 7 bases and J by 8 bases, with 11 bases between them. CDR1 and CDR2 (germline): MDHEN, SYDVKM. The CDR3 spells CASTETRGYTF. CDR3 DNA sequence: TGTGCCAGCACCGAGACAAGAGGCTACACCTTC.

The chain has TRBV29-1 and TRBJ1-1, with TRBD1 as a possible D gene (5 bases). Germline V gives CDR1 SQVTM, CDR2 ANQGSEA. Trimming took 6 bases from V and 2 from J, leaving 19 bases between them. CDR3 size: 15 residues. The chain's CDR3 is CSVESRVRTNTEAFF. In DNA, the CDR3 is TGCAGCGTCGAGTCCAGGGTTAGAACTAACACTGAAGCTTTCTTT.

CDR3 residues: CASSVSTGQVYGYTF. The CDR3 DNA reads as TGTGCCAGCAGTGTCTCGACAGGGCAGGTCTATGGCTACACCTTC. The chain combines TRBV28 with TRBJ1-2; TRBD1 matches at 7 bases. In germline, CDR1 is MDHEN, CDR2 SYDVKM. This CDR3 region has 15 residues. Germline trimming cut 5 bases from V and 4 bases from J; bases unmatched to any gene: 10.

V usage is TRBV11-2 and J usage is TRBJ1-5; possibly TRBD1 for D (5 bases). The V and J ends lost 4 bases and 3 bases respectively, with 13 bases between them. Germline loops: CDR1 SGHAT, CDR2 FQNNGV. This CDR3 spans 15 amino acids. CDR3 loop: CASSSRDGNNQPQHF. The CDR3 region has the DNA TGTGCCAGCAGCTCGAGGGACGGGAACAATCAGCCCCAGCATTTT. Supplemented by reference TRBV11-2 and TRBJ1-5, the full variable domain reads EAGVAQSPRYKIIEKRQSVAFWCNPISGHATLYWYQQILGQGPKLLIQFQNNGVVDDSQLPKDRFSAERLKGVDSTLKIQPAKLEDSAVYLCASSSRDGNNQPQHFGDGTRLSIL.

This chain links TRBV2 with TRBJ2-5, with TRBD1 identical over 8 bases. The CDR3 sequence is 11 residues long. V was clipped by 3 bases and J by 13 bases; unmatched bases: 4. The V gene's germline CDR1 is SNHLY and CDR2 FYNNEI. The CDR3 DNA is TGTGCCAGCAGTGACGTCAGGGGGCCGTACTTC. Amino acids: CASSDVRGPYF.

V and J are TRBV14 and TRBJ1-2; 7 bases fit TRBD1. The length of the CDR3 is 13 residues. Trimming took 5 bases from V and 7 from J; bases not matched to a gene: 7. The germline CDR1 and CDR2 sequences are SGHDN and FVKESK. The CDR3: CASSSLGQRGYTF. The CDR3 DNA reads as TGTGCCAGCAGCTCACTGGGACAGCGTGGCTACACCTTC.

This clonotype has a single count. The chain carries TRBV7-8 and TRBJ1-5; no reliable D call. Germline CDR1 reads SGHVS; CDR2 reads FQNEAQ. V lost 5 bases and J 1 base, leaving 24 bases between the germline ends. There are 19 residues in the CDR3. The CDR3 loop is CASSPERIGLRRSNQPQHF. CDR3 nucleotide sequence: TGTGCCAGCAGCCCAGAGAGGATCGGGCTCCGGAGGAGCAATCAGCCCCAGCATTTT.

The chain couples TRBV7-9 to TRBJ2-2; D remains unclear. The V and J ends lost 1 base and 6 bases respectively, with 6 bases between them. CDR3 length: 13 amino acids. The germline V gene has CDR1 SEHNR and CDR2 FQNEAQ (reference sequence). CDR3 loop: CASSLVISGELFF. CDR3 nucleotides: TGTGCCAGCAGCTTAGTAATTTCCGGGGAGCTGTTTTTT.

CDR3 region: CASSSLGAGSYEQYF. Written as DNA, the CDR3 is TGTGCCAGCAGTTCCCTAGGGGCTGGCTCCTACGAGCAGTACTTC. This sequence joins TRBV12-3 or TRBV12-4 and TRBJ2-7; D perhaps matches TRBD1 (5 bases). This CDR3 has 15 residues. Deletions cut 4 bases from V and 0 bases from J, with 13 bases between.

For the CDR3, the DNA is TGTGCCAGCAGTGCCCAGGATGAGGAGCAGTTCTTC. It specifies CASSAQDEEQFF. The chain carries TRBV6-6 and TRBJ2-1; D uncertain. The V gene lost 5 bases and the J gene lost 10 bases, with 12 bases spanning the gap. This CDR3 spans 12 amino acids. Germline CDR1 MNHNY, CDR2 SVGAGI (reference sequence).

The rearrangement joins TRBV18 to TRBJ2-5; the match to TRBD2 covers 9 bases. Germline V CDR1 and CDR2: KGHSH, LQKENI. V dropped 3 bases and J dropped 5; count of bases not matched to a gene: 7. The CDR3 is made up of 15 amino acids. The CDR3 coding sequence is TGTGCCAGCTCACCTAAACGGACTAGCGCGGAGACCCAGTACTTC. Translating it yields CASSPKRTSAETQYF.

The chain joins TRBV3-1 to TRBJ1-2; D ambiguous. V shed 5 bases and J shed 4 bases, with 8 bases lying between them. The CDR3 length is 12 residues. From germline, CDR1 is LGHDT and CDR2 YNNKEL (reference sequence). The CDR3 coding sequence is TGTGCCAGCAGCACCCGGACCTATGGCTACACCTTC. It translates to CASSTRTYGYTF.

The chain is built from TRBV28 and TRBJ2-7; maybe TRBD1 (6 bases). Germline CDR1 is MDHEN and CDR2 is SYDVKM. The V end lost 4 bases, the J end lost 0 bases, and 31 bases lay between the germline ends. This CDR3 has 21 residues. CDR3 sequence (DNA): TGTGCCAGCAGTTCTCCCCCCTCGTGGACAGACCGAGTTCACAGCTCCTACGAGCAGTACTTC. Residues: CASSSPPSWTDRVHSSYEQYF.

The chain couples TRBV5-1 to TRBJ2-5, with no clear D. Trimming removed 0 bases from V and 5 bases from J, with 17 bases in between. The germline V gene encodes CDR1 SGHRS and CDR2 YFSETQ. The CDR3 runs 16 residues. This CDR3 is CASSLEGYPPRETQYF. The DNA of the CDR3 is TGCGCCAGCAGCTTGGAGGGCTATCCACCCCGGGAGACCCAGTACTTC.